This TCR beta chain came from a study of blood T cell repertoires in COVID-19. The overall study: Both acute and convalescent COVID-19 samples were obtained from the United States, Italy and Spain. Nucleic acid was either cDNA or gDNA, and it came from T cells, B-cell-depleted T cells, or PBMCs.

Categorization into cohorts depended on clinical history that participants reported. Donors in Cohort 3 counted as recovered after two negative PCRs, clearance, or symptom resolution. The repertoire was sequenced with immunoSEQ multiplex PCR; TCRdb's copy has only in-frame clones and lacks some. Among around 250,000 clones listed, around 89% were seen once. CDR3 size: 16 residues. Germline CDR1 is MGHRA and CDR2 is YSYEKL. V dropped 5 bases and J dropped 4; count of bases not matched to a gene: 8. The sequenced sample consisted of PBMCs or T cells enriched from blood (not recorded which). V gene TRBV4-1 combines with J gene TRBJ2-7; TRBD2 aligns across 13 bases. The receptor was isolated from a woman in her thirties who had recovered from COVID-19. CDR3 in DNA: TGCGCCAGCAGCGAACGGACTAGCGGGAGCGGGTACGAGCAGTACTTC. Residues: CASSERTSGSGYEQYF.